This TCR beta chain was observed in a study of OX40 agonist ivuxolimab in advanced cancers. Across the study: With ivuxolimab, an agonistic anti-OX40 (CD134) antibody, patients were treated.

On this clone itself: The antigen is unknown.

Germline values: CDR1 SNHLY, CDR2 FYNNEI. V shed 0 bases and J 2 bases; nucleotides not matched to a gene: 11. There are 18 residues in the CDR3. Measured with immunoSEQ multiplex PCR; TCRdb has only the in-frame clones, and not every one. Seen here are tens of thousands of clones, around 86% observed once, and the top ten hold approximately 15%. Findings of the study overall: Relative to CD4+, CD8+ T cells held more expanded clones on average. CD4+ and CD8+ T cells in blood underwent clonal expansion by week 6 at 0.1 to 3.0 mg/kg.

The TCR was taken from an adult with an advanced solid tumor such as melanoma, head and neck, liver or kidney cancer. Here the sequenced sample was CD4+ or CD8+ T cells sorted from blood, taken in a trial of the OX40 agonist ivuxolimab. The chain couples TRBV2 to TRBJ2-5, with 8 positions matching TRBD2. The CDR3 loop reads CASSEALIAGLGQETQYF. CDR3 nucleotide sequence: TGTGCCAGCAGTGAAGCTTTGATAGCGGGGTTGGGTCAAGAGACCCAGTACTTC.